The TCR beta chain under discussion was sequenced for a study of technical replicates of blood from a handful of donors. The germline gives CDR1 SQVTM, CDR2 ANQGSEA. V was cut by 3 bases and J by 1 base, with 12 bases left in between. CDR3 length: 15 residues. Measured with immunoSEQ multiplex PCR; TCRdb has only the in-frame clones, and not every one. This table has about 83,000 clones, around nine tenths appearing once. This sequence joins TRBV29-1 and TRBJ2-2; weak D call: TRBD1 (6 bases). Specimen: T cells isolated from PBMCs. The source of this sequence is a human donor in good health. CDR3 in amino acids: CSVDFGGLNTGELFF. In DNA form, the CDR3 reads TGCAGCGTTGATTTTGGGGGCCTGAACACCGGGGAGCTGTTTTTT.